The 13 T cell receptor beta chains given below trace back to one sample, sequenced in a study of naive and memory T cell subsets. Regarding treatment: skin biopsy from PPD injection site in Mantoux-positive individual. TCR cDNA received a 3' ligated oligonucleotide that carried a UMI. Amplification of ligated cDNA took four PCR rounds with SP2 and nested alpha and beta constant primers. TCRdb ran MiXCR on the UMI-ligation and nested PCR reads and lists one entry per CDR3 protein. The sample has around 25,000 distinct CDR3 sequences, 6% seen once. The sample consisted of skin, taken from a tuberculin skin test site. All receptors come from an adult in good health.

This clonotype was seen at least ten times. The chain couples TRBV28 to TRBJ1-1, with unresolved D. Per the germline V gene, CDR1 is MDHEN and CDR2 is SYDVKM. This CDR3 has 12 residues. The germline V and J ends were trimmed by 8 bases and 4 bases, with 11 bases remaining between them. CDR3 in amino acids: CASRSEGTEAFF. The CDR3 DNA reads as TGTGCCAGCCGAAGTGAGGGCACTGAAGCTTTCTTT.

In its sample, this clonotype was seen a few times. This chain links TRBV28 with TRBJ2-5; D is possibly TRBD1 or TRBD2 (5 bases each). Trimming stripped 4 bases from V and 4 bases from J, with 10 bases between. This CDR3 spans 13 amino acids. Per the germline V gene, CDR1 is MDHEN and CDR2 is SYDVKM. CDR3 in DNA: TGTGCCAGCAGTTGGGGGTTAGGAGAGACCCAGTACTTC. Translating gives CASSWGLGETQYF.

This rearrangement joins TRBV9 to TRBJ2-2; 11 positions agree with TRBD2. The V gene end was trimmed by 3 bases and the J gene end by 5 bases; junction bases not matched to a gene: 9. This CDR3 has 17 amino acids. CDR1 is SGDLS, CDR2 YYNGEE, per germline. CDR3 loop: CASSENSGRAKTGELFF. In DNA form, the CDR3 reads TGTGCCAGCAGCGAAAATAGCGGGAGGGCCAAAACCGGGGAGCTGTTTTTT.

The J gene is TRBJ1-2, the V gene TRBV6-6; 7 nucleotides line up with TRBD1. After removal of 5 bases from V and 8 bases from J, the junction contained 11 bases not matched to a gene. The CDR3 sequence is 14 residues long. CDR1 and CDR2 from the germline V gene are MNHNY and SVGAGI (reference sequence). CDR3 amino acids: CASSPNRGLEGYTF. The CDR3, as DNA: TGTGCCAGCAGTCCCAATAGGGGGCTGGAAGGCTACACCTTC.

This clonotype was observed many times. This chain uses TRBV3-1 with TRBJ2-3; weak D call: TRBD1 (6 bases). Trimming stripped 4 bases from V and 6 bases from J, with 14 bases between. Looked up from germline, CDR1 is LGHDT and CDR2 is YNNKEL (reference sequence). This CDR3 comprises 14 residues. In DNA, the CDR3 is TGTGCCAGCAGCCTGACAGGCCGTGTGGATACGCAGTATTTT. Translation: CASSLTGRVDTQYF.

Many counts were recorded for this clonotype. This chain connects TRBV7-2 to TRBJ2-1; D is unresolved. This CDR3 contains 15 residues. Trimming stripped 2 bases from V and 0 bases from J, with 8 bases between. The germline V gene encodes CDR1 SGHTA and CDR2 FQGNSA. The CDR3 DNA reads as TGTGCCAGCAGCTTACGGCGGAGCTCCTACAATGAGCAGTTCTTC. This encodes CASSLRRSSYNEQFF.

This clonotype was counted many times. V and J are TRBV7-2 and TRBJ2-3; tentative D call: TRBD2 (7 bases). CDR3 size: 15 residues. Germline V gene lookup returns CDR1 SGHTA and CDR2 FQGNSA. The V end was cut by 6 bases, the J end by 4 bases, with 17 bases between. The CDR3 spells CASSGWGREPDTQYF. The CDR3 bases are TGTGCCAGCAGTGGGTGGGGGCGGGAGCCAGATACGCAGTATTTT.

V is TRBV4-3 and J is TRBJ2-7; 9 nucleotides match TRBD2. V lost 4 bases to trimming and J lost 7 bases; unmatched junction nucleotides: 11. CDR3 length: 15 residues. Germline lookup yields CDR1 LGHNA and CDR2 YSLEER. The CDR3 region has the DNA TGCGCCAGCAGCCCCGACAGGGTCGCGGGGGGGGAGCAGTACTTC. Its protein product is CASSPDRVAGGEQYF.

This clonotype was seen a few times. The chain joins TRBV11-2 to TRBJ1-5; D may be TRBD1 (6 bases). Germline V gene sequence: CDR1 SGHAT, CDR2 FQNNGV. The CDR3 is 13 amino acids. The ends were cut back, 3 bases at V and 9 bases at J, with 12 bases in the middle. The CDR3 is CASSLGARGPQHF. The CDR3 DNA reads TGTGCCAGCAGCTTGGGGGCTCGGGGGCCCCAGCATTTT.

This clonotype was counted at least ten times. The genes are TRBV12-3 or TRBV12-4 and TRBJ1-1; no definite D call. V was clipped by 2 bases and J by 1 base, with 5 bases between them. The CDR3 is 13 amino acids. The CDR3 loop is CASSLQANTEAFF. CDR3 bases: TGTGCCAGCAGTTTACAAGCGAACACTGAAGCTTTCTTT.

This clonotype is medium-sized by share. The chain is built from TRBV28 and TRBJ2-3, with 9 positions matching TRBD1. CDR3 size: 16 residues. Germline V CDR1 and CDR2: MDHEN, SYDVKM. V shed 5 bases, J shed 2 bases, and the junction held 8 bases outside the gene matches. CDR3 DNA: TGTGCCAGCAGTCCCAACAGGGGGCCTTCCACAGATACGCAGTATTTT. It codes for CASSPNRGPSTDTQYF.

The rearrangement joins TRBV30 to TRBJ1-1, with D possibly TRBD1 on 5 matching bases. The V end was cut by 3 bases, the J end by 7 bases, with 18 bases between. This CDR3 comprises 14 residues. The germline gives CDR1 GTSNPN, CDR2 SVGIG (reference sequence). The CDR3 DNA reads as TGTGCCTGGAGGGCAGCGGGGGGAGGAATTGAAGCTTTCTTT. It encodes CAWRAAGGGIEAFF.

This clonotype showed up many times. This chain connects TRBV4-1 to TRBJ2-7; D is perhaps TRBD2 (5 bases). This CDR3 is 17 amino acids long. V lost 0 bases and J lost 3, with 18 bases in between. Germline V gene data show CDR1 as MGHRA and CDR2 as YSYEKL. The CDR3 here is CASSQDTYAGRVYEQYF. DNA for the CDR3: TGCGCCAGCAGCCAAGACACTTATGCGGGCCGGGTCTACGAGCAGTACTTC.